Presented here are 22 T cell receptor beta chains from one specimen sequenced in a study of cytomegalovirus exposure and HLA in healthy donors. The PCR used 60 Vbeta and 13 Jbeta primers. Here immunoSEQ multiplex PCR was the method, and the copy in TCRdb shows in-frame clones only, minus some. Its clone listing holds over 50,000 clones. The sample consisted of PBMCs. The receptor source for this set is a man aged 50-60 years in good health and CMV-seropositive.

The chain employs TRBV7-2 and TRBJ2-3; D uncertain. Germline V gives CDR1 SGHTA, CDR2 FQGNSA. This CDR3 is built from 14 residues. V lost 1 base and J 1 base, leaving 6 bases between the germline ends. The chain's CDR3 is CASSLVYGTDTQYF. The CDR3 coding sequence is TGTGCCAGCAGCTTAGTTTATGGCACAGATACGCAGTATTTT.

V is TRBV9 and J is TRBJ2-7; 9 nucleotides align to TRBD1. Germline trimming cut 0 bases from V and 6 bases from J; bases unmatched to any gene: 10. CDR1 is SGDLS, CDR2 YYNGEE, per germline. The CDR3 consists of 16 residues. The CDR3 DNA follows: TGTGCCAGCAGCGTAGGGATTTGGGACAGGGCTACCGAGCAGTACTTC. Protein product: CASSVGIWDRATEQYF.

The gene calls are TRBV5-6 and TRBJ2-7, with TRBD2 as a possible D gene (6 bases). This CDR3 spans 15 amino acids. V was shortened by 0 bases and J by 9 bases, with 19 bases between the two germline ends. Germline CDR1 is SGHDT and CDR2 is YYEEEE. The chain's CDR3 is CASSLGIGSLTGQYF. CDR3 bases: TGTGCCAGCAGCTTGGGAATCGGGAGTCTGACCGGGCAGTACTTC.

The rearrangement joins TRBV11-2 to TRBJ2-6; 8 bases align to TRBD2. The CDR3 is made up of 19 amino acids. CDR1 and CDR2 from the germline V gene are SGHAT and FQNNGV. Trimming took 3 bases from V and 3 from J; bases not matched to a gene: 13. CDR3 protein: CASSFGGAISLGGANVLTF. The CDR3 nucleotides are TGTGCCAGCAGCTTCGGGGGGGCTATCTCACTGGGTGGGGCCAACGTCCTGACTTTC.

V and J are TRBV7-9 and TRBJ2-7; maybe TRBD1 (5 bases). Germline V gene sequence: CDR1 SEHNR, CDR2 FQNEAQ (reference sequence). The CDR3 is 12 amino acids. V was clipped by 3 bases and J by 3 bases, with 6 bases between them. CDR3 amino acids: CASSFTGYEQYF. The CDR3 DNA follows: TGTGCCAGCAGCTTTACAGGCTACGAGCAGTACTTC.

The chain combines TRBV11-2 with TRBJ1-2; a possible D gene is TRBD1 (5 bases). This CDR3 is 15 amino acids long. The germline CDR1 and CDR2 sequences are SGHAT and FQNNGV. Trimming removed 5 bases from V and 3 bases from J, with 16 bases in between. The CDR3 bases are TGTGCCAGCAGCCAAGGGAGGGGAAGGGACTATGGCTACACCTTC. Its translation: CASSQGRGRDYGYTF. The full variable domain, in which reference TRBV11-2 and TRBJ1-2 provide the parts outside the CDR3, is EAGVAQSPRYKIIEKRQSVAFWCNPISGHATLYWYQQILGQGPKLLIQFQNNGVVDDSQLPKDRFSAERLKGVDSTLKIQPAKLEDSAVYLCASSQGRGRDYGYTFGSGTRLTVV.

CDR3 bases: TGTGCCAGCTCACCGGTGACTAGCGGGGGCCGCACAGATACGCAGTATTTT. The encoded protein is CASSPVTSGGRTDTQYF. The chain is built from TRBV18 and TRBJ2-3; 12 positions agree with TRBD2. The CDR3 loop spans 17 amino acids. Looked up from germline, CDR1 is KGHSH and CDR2 is LQKENI. V lost 3 bases and J lost 1; bases outside the gene matches: 5.

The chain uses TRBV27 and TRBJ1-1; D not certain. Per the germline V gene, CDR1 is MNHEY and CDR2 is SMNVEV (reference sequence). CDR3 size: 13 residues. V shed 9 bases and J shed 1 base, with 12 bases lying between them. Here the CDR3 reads CARAPCRNTEAFF. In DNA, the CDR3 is TGTGCCAGAGCCCCCTGTCGGAACACTGAAGCTTTCTTT.

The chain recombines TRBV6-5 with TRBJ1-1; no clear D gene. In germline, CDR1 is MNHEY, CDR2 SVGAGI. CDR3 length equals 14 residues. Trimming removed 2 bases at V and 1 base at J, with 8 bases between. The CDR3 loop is CASSYAAGNTEAFF. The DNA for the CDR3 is TGTGCCAGCAGTTACGCTGCGGGGAACACTGAAGCTTTCTTT.

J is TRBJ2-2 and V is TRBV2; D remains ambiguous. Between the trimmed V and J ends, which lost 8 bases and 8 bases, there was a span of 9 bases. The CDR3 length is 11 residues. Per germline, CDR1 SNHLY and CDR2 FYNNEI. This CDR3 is CASPRLGELFF. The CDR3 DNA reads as TGTGCCAGCCCCCGCCTAGGGGAGCTGTTTTTT.

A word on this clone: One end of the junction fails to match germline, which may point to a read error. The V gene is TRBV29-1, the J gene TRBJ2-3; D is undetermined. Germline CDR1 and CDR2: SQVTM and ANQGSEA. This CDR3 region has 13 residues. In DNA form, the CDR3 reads TGCAGCGTTGAGTGGGCCTCCACAGATAAGCAGTATTTT. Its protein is CSVEWASTDKQYF.

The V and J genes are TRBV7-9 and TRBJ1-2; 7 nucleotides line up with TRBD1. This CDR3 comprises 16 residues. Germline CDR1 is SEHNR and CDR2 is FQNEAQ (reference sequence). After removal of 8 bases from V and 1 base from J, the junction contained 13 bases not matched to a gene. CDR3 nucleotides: TGTGCCAGCGTTGAGGACGGGACAGCGATTAACTATGGCTACACCTTC. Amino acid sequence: CASVEDGTAINYGYTF.

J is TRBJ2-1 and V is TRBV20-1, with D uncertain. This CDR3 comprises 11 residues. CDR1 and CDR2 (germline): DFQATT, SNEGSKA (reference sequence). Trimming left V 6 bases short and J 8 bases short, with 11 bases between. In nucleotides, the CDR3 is TGCAGTGCCGCATTCGAGGATGAGCAGTTCTTC. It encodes CSAAFEDEQFF.

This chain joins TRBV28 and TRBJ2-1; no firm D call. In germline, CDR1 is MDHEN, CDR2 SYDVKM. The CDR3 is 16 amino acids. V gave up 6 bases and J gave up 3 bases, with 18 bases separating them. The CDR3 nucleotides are TGTGCCAGCAGACCCCCTTGGGCTAATGACTACAATGAGCAGTTCTTC. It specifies CASRPPWANDYNEQFF.

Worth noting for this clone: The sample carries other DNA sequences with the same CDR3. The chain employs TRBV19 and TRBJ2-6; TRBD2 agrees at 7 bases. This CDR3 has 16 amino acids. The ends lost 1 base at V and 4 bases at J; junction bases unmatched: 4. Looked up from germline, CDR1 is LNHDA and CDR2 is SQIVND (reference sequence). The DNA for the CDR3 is TGTGCCAGTAGTATAGGGGGGGGAACCGGGGCCAACGTCCTGACTTTC. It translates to CASSIGGGTGANVLTF.

CDR3 loop: CASSQEAFSYNEQFF. DNA for the CDR3: TGCGCCAGCAGCCAGGAGGCATTCTCCTACAATGAGCAGTTCTTC. The chain carries TRBV4-3 and TRBJ2-1, with D possibly matching TRBD2 (5 bases). Germline V gene data show CDR1 as LGHNA and CDR2 as YSLEER. V lost 3 bases and J 0 bases, leaving 9 bases between the germline ends. CDR3 length: 15 amino acids.

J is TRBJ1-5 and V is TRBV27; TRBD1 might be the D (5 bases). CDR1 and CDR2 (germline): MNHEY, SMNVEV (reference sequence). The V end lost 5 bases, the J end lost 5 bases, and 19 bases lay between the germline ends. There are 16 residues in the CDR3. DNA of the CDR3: TGTGCCAGCAGTCCCCTAACCTGGACATTCTATCAGCCCCAGCATTTT. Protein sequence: CASSPLTWTFYQPQHF.

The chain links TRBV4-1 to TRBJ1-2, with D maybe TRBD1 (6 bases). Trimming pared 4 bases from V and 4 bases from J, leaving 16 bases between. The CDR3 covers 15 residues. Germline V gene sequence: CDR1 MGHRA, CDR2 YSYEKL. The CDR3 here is CASSPGVSLAYGYTF. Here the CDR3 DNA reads TGCGCCAGCAGCCCAGGGGTTAGCCTGGCCTATGGCTACACCTTC.

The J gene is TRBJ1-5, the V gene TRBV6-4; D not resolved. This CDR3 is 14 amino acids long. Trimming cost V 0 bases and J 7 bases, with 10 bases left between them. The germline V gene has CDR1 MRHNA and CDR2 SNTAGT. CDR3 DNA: TGTGCCAGCAGTGACTCAATGGAGTCCCAGCCCCAGCATTTT. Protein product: CASSDSMESQPQHF.

For the CDR3, the DNA is TGTGCCAGTAGTATTTCCGAGGCCACAGATACGCAGTATTTT. Residues: CASSISEATDTQYF. This sequence joins TRBV19 and TRBJ2-3; D unclear. Germline values: CDR1 LNHDA, CDR2 SQIVND (reference sequence). The CDR3 runs to 14 residues. Trimming stripped 3 bases from V and 2 bases from J, with 9 bases between.

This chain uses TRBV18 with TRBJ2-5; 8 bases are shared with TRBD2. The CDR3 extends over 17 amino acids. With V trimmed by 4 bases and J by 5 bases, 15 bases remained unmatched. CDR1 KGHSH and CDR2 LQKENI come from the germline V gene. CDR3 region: CASSRSLGRAGQETQYF. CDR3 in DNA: TGTGCCAGCTCACGCAGTCTCGGGAGGGCCGGTCAGGAGACCCAGTACTTC. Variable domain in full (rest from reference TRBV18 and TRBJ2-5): NAGVMQNPRHLVRRRGQEARLRCSPMKGHSHVYWYRQLPEEGLKFMVYLQKENIIDESGMPKERFSAEFPKEGPSILRIQQVVRGDSAAYFCASSRSLGRAGQETQYFGPGTRLLVL.

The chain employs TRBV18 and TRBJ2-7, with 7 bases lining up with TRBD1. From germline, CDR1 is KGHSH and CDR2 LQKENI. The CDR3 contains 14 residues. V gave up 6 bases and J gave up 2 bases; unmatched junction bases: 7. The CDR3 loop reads CASSPDRLTYEQYF. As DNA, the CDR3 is TGTGCCAGCTCTCCGGACAGGCTGACCTACGAGCAGTACTTC.